What follows are 27 T cell receptor beta chains derived from one specimen sequenced in a study of cytomegalovirus exposure and HLA in healthy donors. In the PCR, 60 Vbeta and 13 Jbeta primers were used. The table came from immunoSEQ multiplex PCR; TCRdb's copy has only in-frame clones and leaves some out. The sample consists of over 80,000 clones, 73% of them appearing once. The sequenced sample was PBMCs. Receptors were obtained from a man between 35 and 55 years old in good health and CMV-seronegative.

This sequence joins TRBV5-1 and TRBJ2-3; TRBD1 matches at 8 bases. Germline CDR1 reads SGHRS; CDR2 reads YFSETQ. With 4 bases clipped from V and 0 bases from J, the junction kept 7 bases outside the gene matches. CDR3 length: 16 residues. The CDR3 sequence: CASSRQGAESTDTQYF. For the CDR3, the DNA is TGCGCCAGCAGCCGTCAGGGGGCAGAGAGCACAGATACGCAGTATTTT.

The CDR3 sequence: CAWSGGQSTDTQYF. The CDR3 nucleotides are TGTGCCTGGAGTGGCGGACAGAGCACAGATACGCAGTATTTT. This chain uses TRBV30 with TRBJ2-3, with D possibly being TRBD1 (6 bases). V lost 1 base and J lost 0, with 8 bases in between. The CDR3 has 14 amino acids. The germline V gene has CDR1 GTSNPN and CDR2 SVGIG (reference sequence).

The V call is TRBV7-2, the J call TRBJ2-2, with TRBD1 matching over 7 bases. Germline V gene sequence: CDR1 SGHTA, CDR2 FQGNSA. This CDR3 is 19 amino acids long. Trimming cost V 1 base and J 1 base; bases outside gene matches: 12. This chain's CDR3 is CASSLGRARGTLNTGELFF. The CDR3 DNA is TGTGCCAGCAGCTTAGGAAGGGCCAGGGGGACATTGAACACCGGGGAGCTGTTTTTT.

This clone was observed a single time. The chain combines TRBV5-1 with TRBJ1-4, with D perhaps TRBD1 (6 bases). The germline gives CDR1 SGHRS, CDR2 YFSETQ. V lost 4 bases to trimming and J lost 4 bases, with 14 bases between them. The CDR3 has 15 amino acids. CDR3: CASSPFAGDNEKLFF. CDR3 bases: TGCGCCAGCAGCCCATTTGCAGGGGATAATGAAAAACTGTTTTTT.

The chain uses TRBV7-2 and TRBJ2-7; TRBD1 aligns across 9 bases. CDR3 length: 14 amino acids. V shed 4 bases and J 6 bases; nucleotides not matched to a gene: 7. Germline CDR1 and CDR2: SGHTA and FQGNSA. This CDR3 is CASSSPSTGGEQYF. The CDR3 nucleotides are TGTGCCAGCAGCTCGCCTTCGACAGGGGGCGAGCAGTACTTC.

The CDR3 sequence: CASSPRQGWNTEAFF. CDR3 bases: TGTGCCAGCTCACCACGGCAGGGTTGGAACACTGAAGCTTTCTTT. V is TRBV18 and J is TRBJ1-1, with a possible D match to TRBD1 (5 bases). The germline V gene encodes CDR1 KGHSH and CDR2 LQKENI. The V and J ends lost 1 base and 1 base respectively, with 10 bases between them. There are 15 residues in the CDR3.

This clone was seen just once. The rearrangement uses TRBV2 and TRBJ1-1, with no clear D. The CDR3 loop spans 13 amino acids. CDR1 is SNHLY and CDR2 is FYNNEI in the germline V gene. V was trimmed by 3 bases and J by 2 bases, leaving 7 bases between them. The CDR3 DNA sequence: TGTGCCAGCAGTGAGTACAGAAACACTGAAGCTTTCTTT. Residues: CASSEYRNTEAFF.

The chain carries TRBV7-8 and TRBJ2-5, with 9 bases fitting TRBD1. The V segment lost 4 bases and the J segment 1 base; nucleotides outside the gene matches: 4. The CDR3 extends over 15 amino acids. Germline V gene lookup returns CDR1 SGHVS and CDR2 FQNEAQ. CDR3: CASSSGQGRQETQYF. CDR3 bases: TGTGCCAGCAGCTCCGGACAGGGGCGCCAAGAGACCCAGTACTTC.

The genes are TRBV5-4 and TRBJ2-4, with a possible D match to TRBD2 (6 bases). V lost 0 bases to trimming and J lost 2 bases, with 18 bases between them. Per the germline V gene, CDR1 is SGHNT and CDR2 is YYREEE (reference sequence). The CDR3 consists of 18 residues. CDR3 residues: CASSLGQGGVGPKNIQYF. DNA of the CDR3: TGTGCCAGCAGCTTGGGGCAGGGCGGGGTTGGACCCAAAAACATTCAGTACTTC.

J is TRBJ2-7 and V is TRBV6-5; possible D gene TRBD2, 5 bases. The CDR3 totals 15 residues. V lost 3 bases to trimming and J lost 0 bases, with 12 bases between them. In germline, CDR1 is MNHEY, CDR2 SVGAGI. CDR3 in DNA: TGTGCCAGCAGTTATTTAGAGGGAGACTCCTACGAGCAGTACTTC. Translation: CASSYLEGDSYEQYF.

The gene calls are TRBV5-1 and TRBJ2-5, with 7 bases matching TRBD2. V shed 9 bases and J 5 bases; nucleotides not matched to a gene: 13. This CDR3 is 14 amino acids long. Germline CDR1 reads SGHRS; CDR2 reads YFSETQ. The CDR3 DNA follows: TGCGCCACAAGGGAGGGGAGGCTTAGGGAGACCCAGTACTTC. Translating it yields CATREGRLRETQYF.

The chain recombines TRBV19 with TRBJ1-2, with 8 bases matching TRBD1. Trimming cost V 5 bases and J 0 bases; bases outside gene matches: 5. In germline, CDR1 is LNHDA, CDR2 SQIVND (reference sequence). The CDR3 spans 15 residues. CDR3 sequence: CASSLGQGPNYGYTF. The DNA for the CDR3 is TGTGCCAGTAGTCTTGGACAGGGCCCTAACTATGGCTACACCTTC.

The V gene is TRBV10-3, the J gene TRBJ2-7; D possibly corresponds to TRBD1 (5 bases). This CDR3 has 12 amino acids. Trimming took 8 bases from V and 6 from J, leaving 14 bases between them. CDR1 is ENHRY, CDR2 SYGVKD, per germline. CDR3 loop: CAIRTQGSEQYF. Written as DNA, the CDR3 is TGTGCCATCCGTACCCAGGGTTCCGAGCAGTACTTC.

The DNA for the CDR3 is TGTGCCAGCAGCCCCGGGGGGCCAGATACGCAGTATTTT. It is translated as CASSPGGPDTQYF. The chain uses TRBV5-4 and TRBJ2-3; tentatively, D is TRBD2 (7 bases). Germline lookup yields CDR1 SGHNT and CDR2 YYREEE (reference sequence). Trimming stripped 4 bases from V and 4 bases from J, with 10 bases between. This CDR3 has 13 amino acids.

This clone was seen only once. V usage is TRBV5-6 and J usage is TRBJ1-2; 8 bases agree with TRBD1. From germline, CDR1 is SGHDT and CDR2 YYEEEE. The J segment lost 2 bases and the V segment lost 5 bases, leaving 5 bases of the junction unmatched. The CDR3 spans 14 residues. The CDR3 DNA reads as TGTGCCAGCAGGTCCGGGACAGGCAACTATGGCTACACCTTC. This translates into CASRSGTGNYGYTF. Based on the CDR3 plus reference TRBV5-6 and TRBJ1-2, the full variable domain is DAGVTQSPTHLIKTRGQQVTLRCSPKSGHDTVSWYQQALGQGPQFIFQYYEEEERQRGNFPDRFSGHQFPNYSSELNVNALLLGDSALYLCASRSGTGNYGYTFGSGTRLTVV.

The V gene is TRBV4-2, the J gene TRBJ2-3, with TRBD2 identical over 9 bases. Germline V gene lookup returns CDR1 LGHNA and CDR2 YNFKEQ. Trimming at V came to 0 bases and at J to 6 bases, leaving 4 bases not matched to a gene. CDR3 length equals 15 residues. The CDR3 protein is CASSQDRTSDDTQYF. CDR3 bases: TGTGCCAGCAGCCAAGACAGGACTAGCGACGATACGCAGTATTTT.

The chain employs TRBV5-1 and TRBJ2-3; 11 bases are shared with TRBD2. In germline, CDR1 is SGHRS, CDR2 YFSETQ. This CDR3 comprises 17 residues. Trimming at V came to 0 bases and at J to 2 bases, leaving 5 bases not matched to a gene. In DNA form, the CDR3 reads TGCGCCAGCAGCTTGGTGGCGACTAGCGGGGACACAGATACGCAGTATTTT. It is translated as CASSLVATSGDTDTQYF.

The V and J genes are TRBV5-8 and TRBJ1-2; perhaps TRBD1 as D (5 bases). The germline CDR1 and CDR2 sequences are SGHTS and YDEGEE. The CDR3 sequence is 14 residues long. Trimming removed 0 bases from V and 4 bases from J, with 10 bases in between. The CDR3 DNA sequence: TGTGCCAGCAGCTTGGCCGACAGAGCCTATGGCTACACCTTC. This encodes CASSLADRAYGYTF.

This chain connects TRBV5-5 to TRBJ1-5, with TRBD1 matching over 7 bases. CDR1 is SGHKS and CDR2 is YYEKEE in the germline V gene (reference sequence). The CDR3 length is 16 residues. V dropped 4 bases and J dropped 7; count of bases not matched to a gene: 14. The CDR3 reads CASSKFGFTGEQPQHF. CDR3 nucleotide sequence: TGTGCCAGCAGCAAGTTCGGCTTTACAGGGGAACAGCCCCAGCATTTT.

As DNA, the CDR3 is TGTGCCAGCAGCTTATGGGGTCAGGGGACCTACGAGCAGTACTTC. Translated, it gives CASSLWGQGTYEQYF. The genes are TRBV7-9 and TRBJ2-7; D may be TRBD1 (6 bases). CDR1 is SEHNR, CDR2 FQNEAQ, per germline (reference sequence). The germline V and J ends were trimmed by 2 bases and 2 bases, with 13 bases remaining between them. The CDR3 extends over 15 amino acids.

This clone appeared a few times. The rearrangement joins TRBV28 to TRBJ2-7; a weak D match, TRBD1 (5 bases). The germline V gene encodes CDR1 MDHEN and CDR2 SYDVKM. The CDR3 consists of 13 residues. Trimming removed 6 bases from V and 6 bases from J, with 15 bases in between. The CDR3 sequence: CASRRDLGAEQYF. The CDR3 DNA follows: TGTGCCAGCAGAAGAGATCTTGGGGCCGAGCAGTACTTC.

This sequence joins TRBV9 and TRBJ2-5; D is possibly TRBD2 (5 bases). CDR3 size: 15 residues. Trimming removed 2 bases at V and 2 bases at J, with 13 bases between. Germline lookup yields CDR1 SGDLS and CDR2 YYNGEE. CDR3 in amino acids: CASSVSPGEQETQYF. The CDR3 nucleotides read TGTGCCAGCAGCGTTTCCCCCGGGGAACAAGAGACCCAGTACTTC.

The chain has TRBV2 and TRBJ1-1; D gene unclear. Germline values: CDR1 SNHLY, CDR2 FYNNEI. This CDR3 is built from 12 residues. With 4 bases removed from V and 1 base from J, the gap between germline ends came to 4 bases. The CDR3 here is CASSAWNTEAFF. The CDR3 DNA sequence: TGTGCCAGCAGTGCCTGGAACACTGAAGCTTTCTTT.

V and J are TRBV9 and TRBJ2-7; D uncertain. V was pared by 0 bases and J by 4 bases, with 14 bases between. This CDR3 region has 15 residues. Germline CDR1 SGDLS, CDR2 YYNGEE. The CDR3, as DNA: TGTGCCAGCAGCGTAGGAAACCCCCCGACTTACGAGCAGTACTTC. It translates to CASSVGNPPTYEQYF. Drawing the rest from reference TRBV9 and TRBJ2-7, the complete variable domain is DSGVTQTPKHLITATGQRVTLRCSPRSGDLSVYWYQQSLDQGLQFLIQYYNGEERAKGNILERFSAQQFPDLHSELNLSSLELGDSALYFCASSVGNPPTYEQYFGPGTRLTVT.

V usage is TRBV7-9 and J usage is TRBJ2-3; 9 bases agree with TRBD1. This CDR3 is 18 amino acids long. Germline CDR1 reads SEHNR; CDR2 reads FQNEAQ (reference sequence). The J segment lost 4 bases and the V segment lost 3 bases, leaving 14 bases of the junction unmatched. In DNA, the CDR3 is TGTGCCAGCAGCTTTCCTGTTTGGGGGACAGGGCGGCCAGATACGCAGTATTTT. Translating gives CASSFPVWGTGRPDTQYF.

The chain is built from TRBV18 and TRBJ2-6; tentative D call: TRBD1 (5 bases). V was shortened by 5 bases and J by 2 bases, with 10 bases between the two germline ends. The CDR3 sequence is 15 residues long. Germline loops: CDR1 KGHSH, CDR2 LQKENI. This CDR3 is CASSAGLAGANVLTF. The CDR3 coding sequence is TGTGCCAGCTCAGCAGGGTTAGCTGGGGCCAACGTCCTGACTTTC.

This clone was detected a few times. This chain connects TRBV5-6 to TRBJ1-6; D remains unclear. Germline CDR1 and CDR2: SGHDT and YYEEEE. The CDR3 consists of 14 residues. Between the trimmed V and J ends, which lost 6 bases and 1 base, there was a span of 8 bases. The CDR3 DNA reads TGTGCCAGCACCAGGTGGTCCTATAATTCACCCCTCCACTTT. Amino acids: CASTRWSYNSPLHF.